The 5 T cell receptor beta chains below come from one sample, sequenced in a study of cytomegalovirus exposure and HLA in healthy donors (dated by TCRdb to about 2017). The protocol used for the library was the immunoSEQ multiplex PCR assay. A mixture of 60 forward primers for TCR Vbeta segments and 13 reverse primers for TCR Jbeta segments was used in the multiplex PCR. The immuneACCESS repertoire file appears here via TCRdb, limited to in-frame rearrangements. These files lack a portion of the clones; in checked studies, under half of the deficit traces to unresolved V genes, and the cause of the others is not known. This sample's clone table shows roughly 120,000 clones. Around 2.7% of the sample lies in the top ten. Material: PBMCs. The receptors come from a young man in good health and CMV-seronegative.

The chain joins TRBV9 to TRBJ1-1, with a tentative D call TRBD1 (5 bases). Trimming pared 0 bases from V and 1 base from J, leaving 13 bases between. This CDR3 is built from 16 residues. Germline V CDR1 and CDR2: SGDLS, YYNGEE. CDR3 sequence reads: CASSVDGGVANTEAFF. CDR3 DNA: TGTGCCAGCAGCGTAGACGGGGGGGTCGCGAACACTGAAGCTTTCTTT.

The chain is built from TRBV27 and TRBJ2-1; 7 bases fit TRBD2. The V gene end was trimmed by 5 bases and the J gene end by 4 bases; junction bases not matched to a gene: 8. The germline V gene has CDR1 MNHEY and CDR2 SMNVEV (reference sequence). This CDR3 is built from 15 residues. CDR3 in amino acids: CASSLASGLYNEQFF. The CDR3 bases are TGTGCCAGCAGTCTAGCTAGCGGACTGTACAATGAGCAGTTCTTC.

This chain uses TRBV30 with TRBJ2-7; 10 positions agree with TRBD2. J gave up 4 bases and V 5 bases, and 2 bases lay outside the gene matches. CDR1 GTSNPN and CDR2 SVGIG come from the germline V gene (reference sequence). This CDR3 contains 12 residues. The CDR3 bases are TGTGCCTGGGCTAGCGGGAGATACGAGCAGTACTTC. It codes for CAWASGRYEQYF.

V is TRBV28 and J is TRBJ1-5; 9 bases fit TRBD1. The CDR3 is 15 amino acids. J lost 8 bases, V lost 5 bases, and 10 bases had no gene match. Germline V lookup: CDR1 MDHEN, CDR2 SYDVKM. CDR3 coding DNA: TGTGCCAGCAGTCCACCTACAGGGGGCGGTGAGCCCCAGCATTTT. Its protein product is CASSPPTGGGEPQHF.

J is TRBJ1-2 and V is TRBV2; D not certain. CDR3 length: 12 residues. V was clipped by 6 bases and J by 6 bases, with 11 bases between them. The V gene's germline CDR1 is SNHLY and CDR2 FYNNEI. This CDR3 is CASSQNVDGYTF. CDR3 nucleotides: TGTGCCAGCAGCCAAAATGTTGATGGCTACACCTTC.